A single T cell receptor (beta chain) is shown here with its context. The record originates from a study of PD-1 and CTLA-4 blockade in melanoma. TCRdb's table, derived via immunoSEQ multiplex PCR, lists solely in-frame clones and lacks some. Among approximately 17,000 clones, over 60% were seen once, and the ten largest hold about 16%. Germline V lookup: CDR1 MNHNS, CDR2 SASEGT. The CDR3 totals 16 residues. Trimming shortened V by 3 bases and J by 8 bases, and 19 bases separated the two germline ends. The clonotype comes from a human donor with melanoma. This chain links TRBV6-1 with TRBJ2-2; D might be TRBD2 (7 bases). The sample in question was CD8+ T cells from peripheral blood, obtained before anti-PD-1 treatment. The CDR3, as DNA: TGTGCCAGCAGTGACGGGGGGACATGGAAGACTGGGGAGCTGTTTTTT. Protein product: CASSDGGTWKTGELFF.